In this sample, the clone carrying this T cell receptor (beta chain) turned up a few times. The record originates from a study of high-grade serous ovarian cancer treatment subgroups. V gave up 0 bases and J gave up 7 bases, with 18 bases separating them. The CDR3 contains 16 residues. Germline V gene lookup returns CDR1 LNHDA and CDR2 SQIVND (reference sequence). The repertoire was sequenced with immunoSEQ multiplex PCR; TCRdb's copy has only in-frame clones and lacks some. Found here are some 4,200 clones, approximately 81% of them singletons; the top ten hold 8%. Tumor samples were taken before definitive surgery or chemotherapy.

The source material was tumor tissue. The V and J genes are TRBV19 and TRBJ2-5; D possibly uses TRBD1 or TRBD2 (5 bases each). This TCR came from a human donor with high-grade serous ovarian cancer. CDR3 in DNA: TGTGCCAGTAGTATAGAAAAGGGACCTGGGTTCGCGACCCAGTACTTC. This codes for CASSIEKGPGFATQYF.